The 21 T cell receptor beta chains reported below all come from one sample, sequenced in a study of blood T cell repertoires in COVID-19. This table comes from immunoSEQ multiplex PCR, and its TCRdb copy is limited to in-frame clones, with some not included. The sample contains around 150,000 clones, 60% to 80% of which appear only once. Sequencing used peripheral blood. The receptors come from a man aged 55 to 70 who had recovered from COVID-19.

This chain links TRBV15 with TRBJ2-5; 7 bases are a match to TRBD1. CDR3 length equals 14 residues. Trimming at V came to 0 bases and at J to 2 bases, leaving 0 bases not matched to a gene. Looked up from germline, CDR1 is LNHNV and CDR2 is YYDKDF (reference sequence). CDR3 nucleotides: TGTGCCACCAGCAGAGAGGGACAGCAAGAGACCCAGTACTTC. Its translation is CATSREGQQETQYF.

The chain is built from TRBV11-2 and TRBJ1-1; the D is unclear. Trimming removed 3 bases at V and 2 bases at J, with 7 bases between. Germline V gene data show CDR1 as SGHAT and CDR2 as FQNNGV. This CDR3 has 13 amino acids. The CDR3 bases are TGTGCCAGCAGCTTTCAGAAAAACACTGAAGCTTTCTTT. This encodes CASSFQKNTEAFF. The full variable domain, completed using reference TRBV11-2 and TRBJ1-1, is EAGVAQSPRYKIIEKRQSVAFWCNPISGHATLYWYQQILGQGPKLLIQFQNNGVVDDSQLPKDRFSAERLKGVDSTLKIQPAKLEDSAVYLCASSFQKNTEAFFGQGTRLTVV.

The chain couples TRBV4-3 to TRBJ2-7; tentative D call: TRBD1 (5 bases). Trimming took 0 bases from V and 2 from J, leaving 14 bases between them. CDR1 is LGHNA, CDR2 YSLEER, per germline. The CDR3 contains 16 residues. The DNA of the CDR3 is TGCGCCAGCAGCCAAGATCTAACACAGGCTCCCTACGAGCAGTACTTC. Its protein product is CASSQDLTQAPYEQYF.

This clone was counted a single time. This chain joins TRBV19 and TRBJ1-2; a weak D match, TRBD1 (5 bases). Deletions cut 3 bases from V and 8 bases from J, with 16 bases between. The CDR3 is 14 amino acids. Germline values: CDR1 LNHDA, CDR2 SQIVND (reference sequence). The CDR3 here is CASSIERRAGGYTF. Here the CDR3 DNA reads TGTGCCAGTAGTATTGAACGGAGGGCAGGGGGCTACACCTTC. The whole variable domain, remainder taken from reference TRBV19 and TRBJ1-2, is DGGITQSPKYLFRKEGQNVTLSCEQNLNHDAMYWYRQDPGQGLRLIYYSQIVNDFQKGDIAEGYSVSREKKESFPLTVTSAQKNPTAFYLCASSIERRAGGYTFGSGTRLTVV.

The CDR3 reads CASTPWGVGSYNEQFF. The CDR3 DNA is TGTGCCAGCACCCCGTGGGGGGTCGGGTCCTACAATGAGCAGTTCTTC. The chain combines TRBV7-2 with TRBJ2-1, with D tentatively TRBD2 (6 bases). The CDR3 has 16 amino acids. V shed 7 bases and J shed 1 base, with 17 bases lying between them. CDR1 and CDR2 (germline): SGHTA, FQGNSA.

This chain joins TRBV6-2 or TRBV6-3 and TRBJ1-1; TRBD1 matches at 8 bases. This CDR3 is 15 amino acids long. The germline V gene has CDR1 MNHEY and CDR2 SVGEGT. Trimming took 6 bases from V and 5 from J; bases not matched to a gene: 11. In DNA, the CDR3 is TGTGCCAGCAGCCTTGAGGGGCAGGGGGCAACTGAAGCTTTCTTT. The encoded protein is CASSLEGQGATEAFF.

The CDR3 loop is CASVREDSTTYEQYF. CDR3 bases: TGTGCCAGCGTCAGAGAGGACTCAACCACCTACGAGCAGTACTTC. The V call is TRBV28, the J call TRBJ2-7, with D maybe TRBD2 (5 bases). V was trimmed by 8 bases and J by 2 bases, leaving 19 bases between them. Germline CDR1 MDHEN, CDR2 SYDVKM. This CDR3 has 15 residues.

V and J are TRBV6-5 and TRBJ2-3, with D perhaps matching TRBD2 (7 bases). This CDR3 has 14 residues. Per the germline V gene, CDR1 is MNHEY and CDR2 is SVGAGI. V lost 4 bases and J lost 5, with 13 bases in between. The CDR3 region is CASSLTRGGDTQYF. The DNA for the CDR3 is TGTGCCAGCAGTTTGACTAGGGGGGGAGATACGCAGTATTTT.

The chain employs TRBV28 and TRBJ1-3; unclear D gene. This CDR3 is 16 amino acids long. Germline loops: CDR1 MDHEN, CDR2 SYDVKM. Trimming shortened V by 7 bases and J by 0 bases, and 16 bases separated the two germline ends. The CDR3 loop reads CASTASLSNSGNTIYF. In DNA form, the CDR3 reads TGTGCCAGCACCGCATCACTATCAAACTCTGGAAACACCATATATTTT.

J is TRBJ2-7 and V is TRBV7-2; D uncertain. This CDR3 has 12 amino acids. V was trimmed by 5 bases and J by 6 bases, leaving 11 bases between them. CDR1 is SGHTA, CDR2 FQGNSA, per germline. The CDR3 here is CASSPSNFEQYF. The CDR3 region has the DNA TGTGCCAGCAGCCCTTCTAACTTCGAGCAGTACTTC.

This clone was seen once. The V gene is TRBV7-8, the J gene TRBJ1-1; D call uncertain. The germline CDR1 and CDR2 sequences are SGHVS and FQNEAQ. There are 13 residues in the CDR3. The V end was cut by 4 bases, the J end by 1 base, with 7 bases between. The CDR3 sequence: CASSYTENTEAFF. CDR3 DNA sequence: TGTGCCAGCAGCTATACAGAGAACACTGAAGCTTTCTTT.

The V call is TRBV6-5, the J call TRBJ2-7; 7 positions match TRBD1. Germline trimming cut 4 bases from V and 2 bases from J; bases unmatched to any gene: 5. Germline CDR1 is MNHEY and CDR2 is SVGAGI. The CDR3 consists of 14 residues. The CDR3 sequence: CASSWSGTAYEQYF. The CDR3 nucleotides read TGTGCCAGCAGTTGGTCCGGGACAGCCTACGAGCAGTACTTC.

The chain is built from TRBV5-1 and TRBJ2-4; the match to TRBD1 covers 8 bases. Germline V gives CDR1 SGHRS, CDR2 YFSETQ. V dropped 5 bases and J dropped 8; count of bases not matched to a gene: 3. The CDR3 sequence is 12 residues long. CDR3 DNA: TGCGCCAGCAGGCAGACAGGGGACATTCAGTACTTC. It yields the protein CASRQTGDIQYF.

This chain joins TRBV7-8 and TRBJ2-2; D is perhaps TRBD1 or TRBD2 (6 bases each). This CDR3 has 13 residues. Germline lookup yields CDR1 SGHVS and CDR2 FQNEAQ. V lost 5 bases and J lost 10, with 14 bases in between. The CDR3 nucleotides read TGTGCCAGCAGCCGGGGGCCCCAGGAGGAGCTGTTTTTT. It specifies CASSRGPQEELFF.

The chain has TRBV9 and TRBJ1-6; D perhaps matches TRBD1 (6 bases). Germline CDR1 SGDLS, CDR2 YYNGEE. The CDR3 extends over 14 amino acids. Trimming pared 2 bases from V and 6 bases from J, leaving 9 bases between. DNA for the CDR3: TGTGCCAGCAGCGTCCGACAGGCTAATTCACCCCTCCACTTT. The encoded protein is CASSVRQANSPLHF.

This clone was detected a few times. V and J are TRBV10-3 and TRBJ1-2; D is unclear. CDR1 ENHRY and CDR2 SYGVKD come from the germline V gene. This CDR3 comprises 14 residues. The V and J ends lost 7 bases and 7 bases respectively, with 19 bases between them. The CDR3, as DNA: TGTGCCATCACCATTTCACGCGGTTCCCCTGGCTACACCTTC. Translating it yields CAITISRGSPGYTF.

Here the CDR3 reads CASSPDGQVGANVLTF. The CDR3 coding sequence is TGCGCCAGCAGCCCCGATGGACAGGTCGGGGCCAACGTCCTGACTTTC. The chain links TRBV5-1 to TRBJ2-6; 7 nucleotides agree with TRBD1. The germline V gene encodes CDR1 SGHRS and CDR2 YFSETQ. Germline trimming cut 4 bases from V and 4 bases from J; bases unmatched to any gene: 8. The CDR3 length is 16 residues.

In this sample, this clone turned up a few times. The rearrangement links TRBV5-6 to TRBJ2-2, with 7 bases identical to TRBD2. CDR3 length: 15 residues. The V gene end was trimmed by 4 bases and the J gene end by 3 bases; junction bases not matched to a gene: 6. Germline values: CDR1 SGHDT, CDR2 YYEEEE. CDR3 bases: TGTGCCAGCAGCCGCGGACTAGGAGACACCGGGGAGCTGTTTTTT. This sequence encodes CASSRGLGDTGELFF.

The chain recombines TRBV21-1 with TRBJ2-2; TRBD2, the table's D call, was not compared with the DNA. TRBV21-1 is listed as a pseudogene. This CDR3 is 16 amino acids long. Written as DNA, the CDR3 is TGTGCCAGCAGCAAGCCGGGACTTCGGGTCACCGGGGAGCTGTTTTTT. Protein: CASSKPGLRVTGELFF.

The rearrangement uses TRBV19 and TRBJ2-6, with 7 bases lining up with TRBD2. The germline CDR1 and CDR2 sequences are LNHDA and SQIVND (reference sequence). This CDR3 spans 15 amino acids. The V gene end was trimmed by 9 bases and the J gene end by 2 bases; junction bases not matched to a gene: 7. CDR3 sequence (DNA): TGTGCCAGCCAGATGGGGGGGGCTGGGGCCAACGTCCTGACTTTC. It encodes CASQMGGAGANVLTF.

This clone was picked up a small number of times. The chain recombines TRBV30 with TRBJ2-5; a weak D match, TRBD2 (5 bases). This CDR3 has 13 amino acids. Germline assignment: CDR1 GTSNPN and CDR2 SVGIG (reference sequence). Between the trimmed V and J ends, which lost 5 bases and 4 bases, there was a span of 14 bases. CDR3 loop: CAWCGLAGETQYF. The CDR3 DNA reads TGTGCCTGGTGCGGGCTAGCTGGAGAGACCCAGTACTTC.